These 2 T cell receptor beta chains were sequenced from one sample in a study of blood T cell repertoires in COVID-19. This table comes from immunoSEQ multiplex PCR, and its TCRdb copy is limited to in-frame clones, with some not included. The sample has 200,000 to 300,000 clones; 85% to 90% are singletons. Sequencing was done on a sample of peripheral blood. All receptors derive from a woman aged 35 to 49 who had recovered from COVID-19.

V and J are TRBV4-2 and TRBJ1-2; 9 bases agree with TRBD1. The CDR3 covers 15 residues. CDR1 is LGHNA and CDR2 is YNFKEQ in the germline V gene. The ends lost 3 bases at V and 4 bases at J; junction bases unmatched: 6. The DNA for the CDR3 is TGTGCCAGCAGCCAGGACAGGGGCGGGGGCTATGGCTACACCTTC. Translation: CASSQDRGGGYGYTF.

V and J are TRBV30 and TRBJ2-5; 10 nucleotides agree with TRBD2. The germline V gene has CDR1 GTSNPN and CDR2 SVGIG (reference sequence). The V gene end was trimmed by 1 base and the J gene end by 2 bases; junction bases not matched to a gene: 13. The CDR3 consists of 18 residues. The CDR3 DNA reads as TGTGCCTGGAGTGAGGGGCTAGCGGGAGTGGGGGGGCAAGAGACCCAGTACTTC. Its translation: CAWSEGLAGVGGQETQYF.